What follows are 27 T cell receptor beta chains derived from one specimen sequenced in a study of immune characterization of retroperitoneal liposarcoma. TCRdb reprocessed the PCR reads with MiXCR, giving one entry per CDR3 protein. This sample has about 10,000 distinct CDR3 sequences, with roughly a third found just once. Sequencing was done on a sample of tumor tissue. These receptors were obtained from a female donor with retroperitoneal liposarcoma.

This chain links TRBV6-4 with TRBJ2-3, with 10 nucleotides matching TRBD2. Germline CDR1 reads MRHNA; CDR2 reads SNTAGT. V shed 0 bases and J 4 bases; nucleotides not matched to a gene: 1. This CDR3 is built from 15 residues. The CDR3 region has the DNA TGTGCCAGCAGTGACTCTAGCGGGGGGCCAGATACGCAGTATTTT. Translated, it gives CASSDSSGGPDTQYF.

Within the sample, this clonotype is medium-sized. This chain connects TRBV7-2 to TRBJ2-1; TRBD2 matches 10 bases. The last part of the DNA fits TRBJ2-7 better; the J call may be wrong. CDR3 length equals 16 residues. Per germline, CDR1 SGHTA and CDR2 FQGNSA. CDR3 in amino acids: CASSFPSGSSYNEQYF. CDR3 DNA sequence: TGTGCCAGCAGCTTTCCTAGCGGGAGCTCCTACAATGAGCAGTACTTC.

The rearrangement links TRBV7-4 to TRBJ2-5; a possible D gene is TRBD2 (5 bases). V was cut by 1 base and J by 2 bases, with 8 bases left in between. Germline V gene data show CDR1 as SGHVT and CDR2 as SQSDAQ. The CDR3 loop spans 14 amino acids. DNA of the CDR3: TGTGCCAGCAGCTTAGGAACGGGACAAGAGACCCAGTACTTC. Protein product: CASSLGTGQETQYF.

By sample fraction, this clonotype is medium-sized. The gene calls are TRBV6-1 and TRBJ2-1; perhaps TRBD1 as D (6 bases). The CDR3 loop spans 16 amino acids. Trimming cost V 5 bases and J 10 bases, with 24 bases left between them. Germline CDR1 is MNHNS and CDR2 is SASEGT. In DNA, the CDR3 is TGTGCCAGCAGTTTGCCCGCCGGTACAGGGTGGTACGAGCAGTTCTTC. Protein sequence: CASSLPAGTGWYEQFF.

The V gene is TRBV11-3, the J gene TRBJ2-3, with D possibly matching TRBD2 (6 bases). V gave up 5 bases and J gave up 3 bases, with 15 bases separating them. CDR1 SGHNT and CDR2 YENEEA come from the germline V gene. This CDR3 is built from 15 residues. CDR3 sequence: CASSPRTGVTDTQYF. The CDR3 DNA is TGTGCCAGCAGCCCCCGCACGGGAGTAACAGATACGCAGTATTTT.

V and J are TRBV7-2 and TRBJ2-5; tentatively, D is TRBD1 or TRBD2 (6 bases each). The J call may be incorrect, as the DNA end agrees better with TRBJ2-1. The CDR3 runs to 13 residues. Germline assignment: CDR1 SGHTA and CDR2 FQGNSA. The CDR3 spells CASSLGGANEQFF. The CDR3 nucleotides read TGTGCCAGCAGCTTAGGGGGGGCTAATGAGCAGTTCTTC.

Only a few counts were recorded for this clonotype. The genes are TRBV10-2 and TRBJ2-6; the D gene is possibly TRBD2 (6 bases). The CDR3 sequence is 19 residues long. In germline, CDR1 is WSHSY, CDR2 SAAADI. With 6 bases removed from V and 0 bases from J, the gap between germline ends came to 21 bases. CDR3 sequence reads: CASRGGFGGVSSGANVLTF. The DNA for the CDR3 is TGCGCCAGCAGAGGAGGTTTTGGCGGGGTTAGCTCTGGGGCCAACGTCCTGACTTTC.

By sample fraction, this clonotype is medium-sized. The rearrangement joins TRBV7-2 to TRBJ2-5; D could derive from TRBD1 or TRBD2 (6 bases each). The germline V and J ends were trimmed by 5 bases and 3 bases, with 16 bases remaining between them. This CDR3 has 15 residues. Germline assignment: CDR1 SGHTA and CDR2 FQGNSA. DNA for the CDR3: TGTGCCAGCAGCCGTAGGGGGAGGATCGAAGAGACCCAGTACTTC. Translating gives CASSRRGRIEETQYF.

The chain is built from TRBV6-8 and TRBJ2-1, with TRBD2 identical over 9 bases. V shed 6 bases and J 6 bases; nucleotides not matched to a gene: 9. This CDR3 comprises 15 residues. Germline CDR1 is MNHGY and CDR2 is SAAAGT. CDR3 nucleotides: TGTGCCAGCAGGGGGGGACTAGCAGCTTCCAATGAGCAGTTCTTC. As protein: CASRGGLAASNEQFF.

In DNA form, the CDR3 reads TGTGCCAGCAGGAGGGACTACTACAATGAGCAGTTCTTC. This sequence encodes CASRRDYYNEQFF. The V and J genes are TRBV6-8 and TRBJ2-1; 7 bases map to TRBD2. With 6 bases clipped from V and 3 bases from J, the junction kept 2 bases outside the gene matches. The CDR3 covers 13 residues. Germline V gene lookup returns CDR1 MNHGY and CDR2 SAAAGT.

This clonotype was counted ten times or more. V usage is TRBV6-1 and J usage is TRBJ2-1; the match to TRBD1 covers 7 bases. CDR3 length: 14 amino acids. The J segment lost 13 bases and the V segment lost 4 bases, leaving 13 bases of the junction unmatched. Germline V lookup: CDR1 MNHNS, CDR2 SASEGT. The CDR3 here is CASSAGQIKETQFF. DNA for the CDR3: TGTGCCAGCAGTGCGGGACAGATAAAAGAGACCCAGTTCTTC.

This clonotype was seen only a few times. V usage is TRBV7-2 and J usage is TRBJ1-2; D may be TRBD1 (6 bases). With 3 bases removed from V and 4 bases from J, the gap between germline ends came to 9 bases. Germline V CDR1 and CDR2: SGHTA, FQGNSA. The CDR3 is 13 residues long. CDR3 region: CASSFGGGYGYTF. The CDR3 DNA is TGTGCCAGCAGCTTCGGAGGGGGCTATGGCTACACCTTC.

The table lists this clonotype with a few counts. CDR3: CASSYSSGTGNYGYTF. The CDR3 nucleotides are TGTGCCAGCAGTTATTCTTCAGGGACCGGTAACTATGGCTACACCTTC. The chain recombines TRBV6-1 with TRBJ1-2, with a weak D call TRBD1 (5 bases). The germline V and J ends were trimmed by 5 bases and 1 base, with 17 bases remaining between them. This CDR3 has 16 residues. CDR1 and CDR2 (germline): MNHNS, SASEGT.

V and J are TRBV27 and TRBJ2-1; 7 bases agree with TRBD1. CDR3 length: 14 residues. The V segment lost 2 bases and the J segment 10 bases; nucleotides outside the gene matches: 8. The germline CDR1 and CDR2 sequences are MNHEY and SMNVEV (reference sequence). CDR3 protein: CASSLKGGPYEQFF. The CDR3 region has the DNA TGTGCCAGCAGTTTAAAAGGGGGCCCCTACGAGCAGTTCTTC.

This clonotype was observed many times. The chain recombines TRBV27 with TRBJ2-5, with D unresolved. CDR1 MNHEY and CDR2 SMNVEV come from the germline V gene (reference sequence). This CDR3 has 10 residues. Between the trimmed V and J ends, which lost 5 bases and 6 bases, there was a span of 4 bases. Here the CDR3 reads CASSGQTQYF. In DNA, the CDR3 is TGTGCCAGCAGTGGACAGACCCAGTACTTC.

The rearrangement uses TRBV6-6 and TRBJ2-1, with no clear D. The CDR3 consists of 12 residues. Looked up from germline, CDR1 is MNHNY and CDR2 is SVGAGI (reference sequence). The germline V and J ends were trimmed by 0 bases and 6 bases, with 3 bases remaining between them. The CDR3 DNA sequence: TGTGCCAGCAGTTACTCGTTCAATGAGCAGTTCTTC. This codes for CASSYSFNEQFF.

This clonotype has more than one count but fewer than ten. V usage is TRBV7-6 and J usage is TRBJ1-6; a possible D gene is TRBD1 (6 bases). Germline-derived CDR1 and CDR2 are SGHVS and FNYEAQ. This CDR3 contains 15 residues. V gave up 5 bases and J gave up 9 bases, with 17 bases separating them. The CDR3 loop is CASSADGGLGSPLHF. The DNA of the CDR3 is TGTGCCAGCAGCGCGGACGGGGGCCTTGGTTCACCCCTCCACTTT.

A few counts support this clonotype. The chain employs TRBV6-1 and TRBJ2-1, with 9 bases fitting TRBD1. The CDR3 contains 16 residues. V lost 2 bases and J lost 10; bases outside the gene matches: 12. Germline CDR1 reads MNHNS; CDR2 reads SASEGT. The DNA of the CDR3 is TGTGCCAGCAGTGAATCCTCCGGGACAGGGAACGACGAGCAGTTCTTC. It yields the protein CASSESSGTGNDEQFF.

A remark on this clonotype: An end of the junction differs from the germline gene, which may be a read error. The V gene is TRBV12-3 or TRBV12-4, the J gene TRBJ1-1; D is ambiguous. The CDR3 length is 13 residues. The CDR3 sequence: CASSLSGNAEAFF. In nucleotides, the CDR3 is TGTGCCAGCAGTTTATCGGGGAACGCTGAAGCTTTCTTT.

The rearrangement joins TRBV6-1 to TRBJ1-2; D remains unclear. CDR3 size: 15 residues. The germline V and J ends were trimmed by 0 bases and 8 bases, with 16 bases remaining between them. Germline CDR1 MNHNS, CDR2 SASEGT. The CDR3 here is CASSEAPEAGGGYTF. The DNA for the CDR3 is TGTGCCAGCAGTGAAGCCCCCGAGGCAGGCGGGGGCTACACCTTC.

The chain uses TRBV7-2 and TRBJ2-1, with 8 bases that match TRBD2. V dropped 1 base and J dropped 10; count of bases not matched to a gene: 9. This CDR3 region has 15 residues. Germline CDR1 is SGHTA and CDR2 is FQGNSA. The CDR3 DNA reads TGTGCCAGCAGCTTAGTAGCGGGAACCACCTACGAGCAGTTCTTC. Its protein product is CASSLVAGTTYEQFF.

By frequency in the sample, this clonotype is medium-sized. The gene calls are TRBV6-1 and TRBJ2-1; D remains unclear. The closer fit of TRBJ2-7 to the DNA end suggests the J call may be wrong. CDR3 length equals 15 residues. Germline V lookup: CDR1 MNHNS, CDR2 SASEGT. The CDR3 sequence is CASSEMVGGFYEQYF. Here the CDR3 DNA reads TGTGCCAGCAGTGAAATGGTAGGTGGGTTCTACGAGCAGTACTTC.

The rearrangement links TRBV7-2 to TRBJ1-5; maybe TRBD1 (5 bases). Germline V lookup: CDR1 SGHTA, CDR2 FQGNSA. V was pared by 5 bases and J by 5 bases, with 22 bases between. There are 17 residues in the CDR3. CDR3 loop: CASSPALTRGRDQPQHF. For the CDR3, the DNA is TGTGCCAGCAGCCCAGCCCTAACACGGGGGAGGGATCAGCCCCAGCATTTT.

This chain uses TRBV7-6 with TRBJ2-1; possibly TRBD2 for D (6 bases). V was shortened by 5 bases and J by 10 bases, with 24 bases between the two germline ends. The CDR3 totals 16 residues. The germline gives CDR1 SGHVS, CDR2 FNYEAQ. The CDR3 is CASSPRLGLHLYEQFF. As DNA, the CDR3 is TGTGCCAGCAGCCCAAGACTGGGACTCCACTTATACGAGCAGTTCTTC.

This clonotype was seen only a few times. Here the CDR3 DNA reads TGTGCCAGCAGTTATTTTCCGACAGGGGTCTCTCACGAGCAGTTCTTC. It is translated as CASSYFPTGVSHEQFF. V and J are TRBV6-9 and TRBJ2-1; 8 bases are shared with TRBD1. V shed 1 base, J shed 10 bases, and the junction held 12 bases outside the gene matches. The CDR3 runs to 16 residues. Germline-derived CDR1 and CDR2 are MNHGY and SVAAGI.

As DNA, the CDR3 is TGTGCCACCGAAACGGCGGGCCTCGTCTACAATGAGCAGTTCTTC. Amino acids: CATETAGLVYNEQFF. The gene calls are TRBV6-6 and TRBJ2-1; TRBD2 is a possible D gene (5 bases). Germline loops: CDR1 MNHNY, CDR2 SVGAGI (reference sequence). The CDR3 has 15 residues. V lost 10 bases, J lost 3 bases, and 19 bases lay in between.

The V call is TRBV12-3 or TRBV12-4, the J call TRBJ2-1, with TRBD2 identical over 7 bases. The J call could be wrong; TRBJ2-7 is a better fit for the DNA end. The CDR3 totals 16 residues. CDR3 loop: CASSFGGGSSYNEQYF. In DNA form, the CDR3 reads TGTGCCAGCAGTTTTGGGGGGGGAAGCTCCTACAATGAGCAGTACTTC.